This TCR beta chain was sequenced in a study of cytomegalovirus exposure and HLA in healthy donors. On the study more broadly: Approximately 80 million unique TCRs, all from HLA-typed donors, were included in an early release of the data. Study-level findings and limits: Among TCR beta chains, those listed as cytomegalovirus-associated numbered more than 150. Among the sequence variants, a highly shared cluster was likely an artifact of sequencing. Donors belonging to an Asian-associated ancestry cluster reportedly showed fewer N-insertions in productive TCRs than the roughly 670-donor mean, according to what a later analysis found.

Between the trimmed V and J ends, which lost 1 base and 3 bases, there was a span of 13 bases. Germline CDR1 SGHNT, CDR2 YYREEE (reference sequence). This CDR3 spans 16 amino acids. In this sample, this clone turned up a few times. What it binds is unknown. PCR employed 60 Vbeta and 13 Jbeta primers. TCRdb's table, derived via immunoSEQ multiplex PCR, lists solely in-frame clones and lacks some. The sample contains more than 85,000 clones, about 12% of which appear only once. Sequencing was done on a sample of PBMCs. The chain links TRBV5-4 to TRBJ2-2, with D perhaps matching TRBD2 (5 bases). The TCR comes from a middle-aged man in good health and CMV-seropositive. This chain's CDR3 is CASSLSQRSHTGELFF. The CDR3 nucleotides read TGTGCCAGCAGCTTGTCCCAGCGGAGCCACACCGGGGAGCTGTTTTTT.